The TCR beta chain under discussion was sequenced for a study of post-analysis software for immune sequencing data. V was clipped by 4 bases and J by 6 bases; unmatched bases: 4. CDR1 and CDR2 from the germline V gene are MGHRA and YSYEKL. CDR3 length: 16 amino acids. On this clonotype itself: Its cognate antigen is unknown.

General study points: TRBV segments more frequent in patients than in controls numbered five and included TRBV5-6, TRBV5-1 and TRBV20-1. Batch-matched samples strongly co-clustered by F measure.

Incorporated into the TCR beta cDNA libraries were unique molecular identifiers, which served to reduce PCR and sequencing biases. It was from roughly 0.93 to 9.6 million T cells that some 470,000 cDNA molecules came. MiXCR, applied by TCRdb to the PCR reads, yields one record per CDR3 protein. Among approximately 570,000 distinct CDR3 sequences, 44% were seen once, and the ten largest hold under 2%. This clonotype originated in a girl aged 5-17 years with multiple sclerosis. The rearrangement uses TRBV4-1 and TRBJ2-1; 15 nucleotides agree with TRBD2. Sequences were obtained from blood. The CDR3, as DNA: TGCGCCAGCAGCCCCGGACTAGCGGGAGGGCGCAATGAGCAGTTCTTC. The encoded protein is CASSPGLAGGRNEQFF.